This T cell receptor beta chain is drawn from a study of patients and donors after allogeneic stem cell transplantation. TCRdb called the RT-PCR reads again in MiXCR, with one record for every CDR3 protein. Of over 400,000 distinct CDR3 sequences detected, roughly 17% appear once; the ten largest clones hold 6% to 8%. J gave up 3 bases and V 2 bases, and 11 bases lay outside the gene matches. CDR3 length equals 18 residues. Germline V gene lookup returns CDR1 SGHKS and CDR2 YYEKEE (reference sequence). This clonotype occurred a few times. The TCR originated in a human donor who was either an allogeneic HSCT recipient or a stem cell or donor lymphocyte infusion donor (not recorded which). It is not recorded whose cells these are; they may come from a transplant donor. The sample was blood, either unsorted or a sorted T cell fraction (not recorded which). This sequence joins TRBV5-5 and TRBJ2-1, with 10 nucleotides matching TRBD2. The CDR3 spells CASSFSSSGGRFYNEQFF. CDR3 in DNA: TGTGCCAGCAGCTTTTCGTCTAGCGGGGGTAGGTTCTACAATGAGCAGTTCTTC.